The T cell receptor beta chain under discussion was sequenced for a study of PD-1 blockade in classical Hodgkin lymphoma. Described time point: cycle 4 day 1 (C4D1), after less than 7 weeks of nivolumab. All patients relapsed after autologous stem cell transplantation, and brentuximab vedotin exposure varied. Clones were sequenced by immunoSEQ multiplex PCR, and TCRdb holds only the in-frame ones, with some missing. The sample has about 64,000 clones; about 90% are singletons. Germline lookup yields CDR1 LNHDA and CDR2 SQIVND (reference sequence). Trimming shortened V by 4 bases and J by 10 bases, and 17 bases separated the two germline ends. CDR3 length: 15 residues.

The source was peripheral blood mononuclear cells (PBMCs), collected before the fourth cycle of nivolumab. The rearrangement links TRBV19 to TRBJ1-6; a weak D match, TRBD1 (6 bases). This TCR was recovered from a human donor with classical Hodgkin lymphoma. CDR3 DNA: TGTGCCAGTAGTAACTTGGGGGCGATGTGGTCACCCCTCCACTTT. As protein: CASSNLGAMWSPLHF.